Presented here are 20 T cell receptor beta chains from one specimen sequenced in a study of blood T cell repertoires in COVID-19. Profiled with immunoSEQ multiplex PCR; TCRdb holds only in-frame clones, not every one. Among roughly 460,000 clones listed, around 90% were seen once. Sequenced: peripheral blood. These receptors all come from a man between 18 and 35 years old with COVID-19, enrolled during active disease.

The CDR3 is CASSSPKTELGFEQYF. CDR3 DNA: TGTGCCAGCAGCTCCCCCAAGACTGAACTGGGTTTCGAGCAGTACTTC. The V call is TRBV7-9, the J call TRBJ2-7; D is undetermined. V lost 4 bases and J 6 bases, leaving 22 bases between the germline ends. From germline, CDR1 is SEHNR and CDR2 FQNEAQ (reference sequence). This CDR3 comprises 16 residues.

This sequence joins TRBV27 and TRBJ2-1, with D uncertain. This CDR3 has 12 amino acids. With 5 bases removed from V and 9 bases from J, the gap between germline ends came to 11 bases. CDR1 and CDR2 (germline): MNHEY, SMNVEV (reference sequence). This chain's CDR3 is CASSPPSGEQFF. CDR3 coding DNA: TGTGCCAGCAGTCCCCCGAGTGGTGAGCAGTTCTTC.

V gene TRBV4-1 combines with J gene TRBJ1-3; 9 nucleotides align to TRBD1. In germline, CDR1 is MGHRA, CDR2 YSYEKL. The V gene end was trimmed by 5 bases and the J gene end by 2 bases; junction bases not matched to a gene: 7. This CDR3 is 16 amino acids long. The CDR3 sequence is CASSEWDRVTGNTIYF. For the CDR3, the DNA is TGCGCCAGCAGCGAATGGGACAGGGTAACTGGAAACACCATATATTTT.

The rearrangement uses TRBV6-5 and TRBJ1-3; 7 bases agree with TRBD1. Germline values: CDR1 MNHEY, CDR2 SVGAGI. After removal of 5 bases from V and 1 base from J, the junction contained 5 bases not matched to a gene. CDR3 length: 15 amino acids. CDR3 DNA sequence: TGTGCCAGCAGTACCCGGGGACAGTCTGGAAACACCATATATTTT. Translation gives CASSTRGQSGNTIYF.

This clone was counted once. The chain links TRBV19 to TRBJ2-1; possibly TRBD2 for D (5 bases). Germline lookup yields CDR1 LNHDA and CDR2 SQIVND (reference sequence). Deletions cut 5 bases from V and 7 bases from J, with 12 bases between. There are 13 residues in the CDR3. The CDR3 spells CASSAGERNEQFF. The CDR3 DNA reads as TGTGCCAGTAGTGCCGGGGAGCGGAATGAGCAGTTCTTC. Together with reference TRBV19 and TRBJ2-1, the CDR3 gives the full variable domain: DGGITQSPKYLFRKEGQNVTLSCEQNLNHDAMYWYRQDPGQGLRLIYYSQIVNDFQKGDIAEGYSVSREKKESFPLTVTSAQKNPTAFYLCASSAGERNEQFFGPGTRLTVL.

V is TRBV7-6 and J is TRBJ1-1, with D hard to call. The V gene's germline CDR1 is SGHVS and CDR2 FNYEAQ. Trimming removed 5 bases at V and 1 base at J, with 8 bases between. This CDR3 is 13 amino acids long. CDR3 residues: CASSPGENTEAFF. CDR3 bases: TGTGCCAGCAGCCCCGGAGAGAACACTGAAGCTTTCTTT.

Details on this clone: It is unclear where the CDR3 begins or ends on the DNA, so no DNA is shown, and the CDR3 is as TCRdb lists it. The chain has TRBV21-1 and TRBJ2-6; the table gives TRBD2 as D, unverified against the DNA. TRBV21-1 counts as a pseudogene. The CDR3 is 16 amino acids in total, end residues counted. The CDR3 here is CASSKEWGAGANVLTF.

The chain links TRBV5-4 to TRBJ2-4; 8 nucleotides agree with TRBD2. The V segment lost 5 bases and the J segment 7 bases; nucleotides outside the gene matches: 8. This CDR3 contains 14 residues. From germline, CDR1 is SGHNT and CDR2 YYREEE (reference sequence). CDR3 nucleotide sequence: TGTGCCAGCAGTTCCCGGGAGGGGAGGAACATTCAGTACTTC. This gives the protein CASSSREGRNIQYF.

The chain joins TRBV7-9 to TRBJ1-1; D call uncertain. The germline CDR1 and CDR2 sequences are SEHNR and FQNEAQ (reference sequence). V shed 1 base and J shed 6 bases, with 6 bases lying between them. The CDR3 consists of 12 residues. The CDR3 is CASSLGHPEAFF. The DNA of the CDR3 is TGTGCCAGCAGCTTAGGGCATCCTGAAGCTTTCTTT.

V is TRBV5-1 and J is TRBJ1-1; TRBD1 is a possible D gene (6 bases). Trimming cost V 4 bases and J 5 bases, with 12 bases left between them. CDR1 and CDR2 (germline): SGHRS, YFSETQ. The CDR3 extends over 13 amino acids. Here the CDR3 DNA reads TGCGCCAGCAGCCCAGGGGTTGGAACTGAAGCTTTCTTT. Its protein product is CASSPGVGTEAFF. Together with reference TRBV5-1 and TRBJ1-1, the CDR3 gives the full variable domain: KAGVTQTPRYLIKTRGQQVTLSCSPISGHRSVSWYQQTPGQGLQFLFEYFSETQRNKGNFPGRFSGRQFSNSRSEMNVSTLELGDSALYLCASSPGVGTEAFFGQGTRLTVV.

The chain carries TRBV29-1 and TRBJ1-1; possibly TRBD1 for D (6 bases). Germline V gene sequence: CDR1 SQVTM, CDR2 ANQGSEA. There are 13 residues in the CDR3. Trimming stripped 7 bases from V and 6 bases from J, with 18 bases between. In DNA, the CDR3 is TGCAGCGCCACCGGGGGGGCCCCTGCTGAAGCTTTCTTT. Amino acids: CSATGGAPAEAFF.

This rearrangement joins TRBV20-1 to TRBJ2-2; 9 bases are shared with TRBD2. From germline, CDR1 is DFQATT and CDR2 SNEGSKA (reference sequence). V was clipped by 3 bases and J by 5 bases; unmatched bases: 7. The CDR3 has 15 amino acids. The chain's CDR3 is CSASRSGRRTGELFF. The CDR3 DNA sequence: TGCAGTGCTAGTCGAAGCGGGAGGAGGACCGGGGAGCTGTTTTTT.

The chain has TRBV11-2 and TRBJ2-2; D is ambiguous. The CDR3 is 12 residues long. Germline CDR1 SGHAT, CDR2 FQNNGV. V lost 5 bases and J 7 bases, leaving 8 bases between the germline ends. CDR3 region: CASSLQVGELFF. The CDR3 DNA sequence: TGTGCCAGCAGCCTCCAGGTCGGGGAGCTGTTTTTT.

This clone was counted once. V and J are TRBV6-5 and TRBJ1-1; 7 positions match TRBD1. V shed 6 bases and J 4 bases; nucleotides not matched to a gene: 8. This CDR3 region has 14 residues. Looked up from germline, CDR1 is MNHEY and CDR2 is SVGAGI. The CDR3 reads CASSWTGAGTEAFF. The CDR3 DNA sequence: TGTGCCAGCAGCTGGACAGGTGCTGGCACTGAAGCTTTCTTT.

The chain recombines TRBV15 with TRBJ1-6, with 7 nucleotides matching TRBD1. The germline gives CDR1 LNHNV, CDR2 YYDKDF (reference sequence). With V trimmed by 0 bases and J by 10 bases, 6 bases remained unmatched. CDR3 length: 15 amino acids. CDR3 DNA: TGTGCCACCAGCAGAGATCGACAGGGAGGATCACCCCTCCACTTT. Translation gives CATSRDRQGGSPLHF.

The chain has TRBV25-1 and TRBJ2-5, with 8 bases lining up with TRBD2. CDR1 is MGHDK and CDR2 is SYGVNS in the germline V gene. The CDR3 runs 14 residues. V gave up 2 bases and J gave up 5 bases; unmatched junction bases: 4. CDR3 coding DNA: TGTGCCAGCAGTGAACCGGGGGGGGTGGAGACCCAGTACTTC. Amino acids: CASSEPGGVETQYF.

The chain couples TRBV15 to TRBJ1-6; TRBD1 might be the D (6 bases). From germline, CDR1 is LNHNV and CDR2 YYDKDF (reference sequence). V lost 1 base, J lost 8 bases, and 18 bases lay in between. This CDR3 is 17 amino acids long. The CDR3 region is CATSRVRDNYYDSPLHF. Written as DNA, the CDR3 is TGTGCCACCAGCAGAGTCCGGGACAATTATTATGATTCACCCCTCCACTTT.

J is TRBJ1-2 and V is TRBV4-1; D unresolved. Germline V CDR1 and CDR2: MGHRA, YSYEKL. V gave up 0 bases and J gave up 4 bases, with 12 bases separating them. The CDR3 is 15 residues long. The CDR3: CASSQDRVSLYGYTF. The CDR3 coding sequence is TGCGCCAGCAGCCAAGATAGAGTTTCTCTCTATGGCTACACCTTC.

The genes are TRBV7-9 and TRBJ2-4; perhaps TRBD2 as D (6 bases). The V and J ends lost 1 base and 6 bases respectively, with 10 bases between them. The CDR3 is 14 residues long. Germline V gives CDR1 SEHNR, CDR2 FQNEAQ (reference sequence). The CDR3 DNA sequence: TGTGCCAGCAGCTTAGGTGTCGGGGGAAACATTCAGTACTTC. Its protein product is CASSLGVGGNIQYF. The full variable domain, rest sourced from reference TRBV7-9 and TRBJ2-4, is DTGVSQNPRHKITKRGQNVTFRCDPISEHNRLYWYRQTLGQGPEFLTYFQNEAQLEKSRLLSDRFSAERPKGSFSTLEIQRTEQGDSAMYLCASSLGVGGNIQYFGAGTRLSVL.

This clone showed up just once. The rearrangement joins TRBV24-1 to TRBJ2-7; 8 bases map to TRBD2. CDR1 KGHDR and CDR2 SFDVKD come from the germline V gene. Losses at the gene ends were 7 bases for V and 2 bases for J; bases not matched to a gene: 6. The CDR3 covers 14 residues. CDR3 sequence: CATRASGRPYEQYF. CDR3 sequence (DNA): TGTGCCACCAGGGCGAGCGGGAGACCCTACGAGCAGTACTTC.